Here is one T cell receptor beta chain with its context. This sample is part of a study of blood T cell repertoires in COVID-19. In the original workflow: Amplification of reference gene primers provided the estimated nucleated cell counts. Generated by immunoSEQ multiplex PCR, the TCRdb table keeps only in-frame clones and is missing some. D and trimming were read from the DNA, whereas the V and J calls and clone size are those reported in that table. The table has 270,000 or so clones, 90% seen once; the top ten hold approximately 2.3%. Germline CDR1 SGHAT, CDR2 FQNNGV. After removal of 5 bases from V and 5 bases from J, the junction contained 8 bases not matched to a gene. The CDR3 loop spans 14 amino acids.

The chain is built from TRBV11-2 and TRBJ2-5; 7 bases are shared with TRBD1. Sequencing was performed on peripheral blood. This TCR was recovered from a woman aged 55-75 years with COVID-19, enrolled during active disease. DNA for the CDR3: TGTGCCAGCAGCCAACCGACAGGGTACGAGACCCAGTACTTC. It yields the protein CASSQPTGYETQYF.